This T cell receptor beta chain comes out of a study of read filtering for tumor transcriptome and immune sequencing. Across the study: Patients were around 17 male and some 13 female, mean age 65.9 years, range about 47 to 85. RNA-seq yielded only about 75 to 1273 TCR reads, IR-seq about 3.5 to 10.27 million.

About this clonotype: The antigen remains unidentified.

Study-wide findings and caveats: IR-seq captured clonotypes deeper and more reliably than RNA-seq. Single-read clonotypes: about 82% of IR-seq clonotypes (about 4% of reads), roughly 73% of RNA-seq clonotypes (under 50% of reads).

This library used approximately 0.4 ug RNA and molecular barcoded adaptors spanning alpha/delta and beta/gamma chains. TCRdb redid the calling of the reads with MiXCR, one entry per CDR3 protein. The sample has some 120,000 distinct CDR3 sequences, about an eighth seen once. The CDR3 extends over 15 amino acids. V lost 9 bases to trimming and J lost 6 bases; unmatched junction nucleotides: 12. Per the germline V gene, CDR1 is MNHNY and CDR2 is SVGAGI (reference sequence). Sequencing input: a population of CD138-negative cells sorted from bone marrow. The genes are TRBV6-6 and TRBJ2-2, with 8 bases lining up with TRBD1. The source is a donor aged 40 or over with multiple myeloma. CDR3 sequence (DNA): TGTGCCAGTCCCCCCGGACAGGGCTCCGCCGGGGAGCTGTTTTTT. It specifies CASPPGQGSAGELFF.